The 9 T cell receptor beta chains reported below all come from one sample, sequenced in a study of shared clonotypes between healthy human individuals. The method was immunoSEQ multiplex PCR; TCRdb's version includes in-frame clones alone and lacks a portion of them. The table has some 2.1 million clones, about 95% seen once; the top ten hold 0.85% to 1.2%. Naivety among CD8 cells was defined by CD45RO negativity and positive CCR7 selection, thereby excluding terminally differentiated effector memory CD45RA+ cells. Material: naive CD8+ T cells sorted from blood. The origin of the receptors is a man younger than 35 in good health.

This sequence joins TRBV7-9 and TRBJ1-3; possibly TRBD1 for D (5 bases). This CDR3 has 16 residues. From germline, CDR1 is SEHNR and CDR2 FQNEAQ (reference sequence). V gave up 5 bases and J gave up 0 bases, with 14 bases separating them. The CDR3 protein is CASSTTGEGSGNTIYF. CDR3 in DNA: TGTGCCAGCAGCACGACGGGGGAAGGCTCTGGAAACACCATATATTTT.

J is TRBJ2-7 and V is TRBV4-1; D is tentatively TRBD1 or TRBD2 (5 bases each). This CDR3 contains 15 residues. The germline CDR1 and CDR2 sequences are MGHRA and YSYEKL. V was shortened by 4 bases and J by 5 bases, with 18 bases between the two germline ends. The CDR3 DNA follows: TGCGCCAGCAGCCGGGCCCCGGGGCTAGGGAACGAGCAGTACTTC. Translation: CASSRAPGLGNEQYF.

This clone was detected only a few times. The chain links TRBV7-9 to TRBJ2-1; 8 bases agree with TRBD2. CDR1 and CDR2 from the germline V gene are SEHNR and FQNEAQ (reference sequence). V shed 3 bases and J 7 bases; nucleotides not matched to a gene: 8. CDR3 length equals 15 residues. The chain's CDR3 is CASSFPPREENEQFF. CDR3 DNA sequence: TGTGCCAGCAGCTTCCCGCCGCGGGAGGAGAATGAGCAGTTCTTC.

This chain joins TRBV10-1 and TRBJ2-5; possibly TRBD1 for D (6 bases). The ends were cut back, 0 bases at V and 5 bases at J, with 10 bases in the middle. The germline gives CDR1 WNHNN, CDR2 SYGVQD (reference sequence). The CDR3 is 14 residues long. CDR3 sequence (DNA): TGCGCCAGCAGTGAGTCTGGGGGCCGGGAGACCCAGTACTTC. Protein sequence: CASSESGGRETQYF.

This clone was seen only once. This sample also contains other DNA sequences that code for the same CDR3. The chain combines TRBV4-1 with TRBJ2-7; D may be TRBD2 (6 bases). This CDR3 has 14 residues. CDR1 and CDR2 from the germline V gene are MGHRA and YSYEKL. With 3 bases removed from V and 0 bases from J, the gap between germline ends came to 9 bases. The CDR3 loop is CASSQGGVSYEQYF. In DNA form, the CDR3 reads TGCGCCAGCAGCCAGGGGGGAGTCTCCTACGAGCAGTACTTC.

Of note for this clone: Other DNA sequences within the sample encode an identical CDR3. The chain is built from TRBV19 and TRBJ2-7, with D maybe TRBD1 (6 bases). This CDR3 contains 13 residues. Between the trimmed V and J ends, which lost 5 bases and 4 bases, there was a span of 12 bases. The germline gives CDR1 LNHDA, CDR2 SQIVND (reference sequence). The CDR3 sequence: CASSPGRGYEQYF. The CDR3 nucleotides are TGTGCCAGTAGTCCAGGTAGGGGGTACGAGCAGTACTTC.

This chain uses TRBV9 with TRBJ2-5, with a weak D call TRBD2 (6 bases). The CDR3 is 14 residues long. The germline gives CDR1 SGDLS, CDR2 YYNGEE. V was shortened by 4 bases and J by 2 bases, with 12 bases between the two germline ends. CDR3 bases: TGTGCCAGCAGCCGGGGAGGCGGACAAGAGACCCAGTACTTC. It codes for CASSRGGGQETQYF. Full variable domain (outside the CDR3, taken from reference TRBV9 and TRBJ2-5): DSGVTQTPKHLITATGQRVTLRCSPRSGDLSVYWYQQSLDQGLQFLIQYYNGEERAKGNILERFSAQQFPDLHSELNLSSLELGDSALYFCASSRGGGQETQYFGPGTRLLVL.

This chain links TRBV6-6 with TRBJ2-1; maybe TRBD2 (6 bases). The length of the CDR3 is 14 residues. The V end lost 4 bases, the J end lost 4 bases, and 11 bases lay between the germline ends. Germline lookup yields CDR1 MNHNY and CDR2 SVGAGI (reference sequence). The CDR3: CASSSTSQYNEQFF. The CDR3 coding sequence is TGTGCCAGCAGTTCTACTAGCCAATACAATGAGCAGTTCTTC.

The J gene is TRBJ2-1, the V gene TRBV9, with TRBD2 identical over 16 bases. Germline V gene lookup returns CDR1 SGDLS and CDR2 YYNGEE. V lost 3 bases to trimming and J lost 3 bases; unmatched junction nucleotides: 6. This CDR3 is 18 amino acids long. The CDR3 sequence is CASSGGLAGGKGYNEQFF. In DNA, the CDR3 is TGTGCCAGCAGCGGGGGACTAGCGGGAGGGAAGGGCTACAATGAGCAGTTCTTC.